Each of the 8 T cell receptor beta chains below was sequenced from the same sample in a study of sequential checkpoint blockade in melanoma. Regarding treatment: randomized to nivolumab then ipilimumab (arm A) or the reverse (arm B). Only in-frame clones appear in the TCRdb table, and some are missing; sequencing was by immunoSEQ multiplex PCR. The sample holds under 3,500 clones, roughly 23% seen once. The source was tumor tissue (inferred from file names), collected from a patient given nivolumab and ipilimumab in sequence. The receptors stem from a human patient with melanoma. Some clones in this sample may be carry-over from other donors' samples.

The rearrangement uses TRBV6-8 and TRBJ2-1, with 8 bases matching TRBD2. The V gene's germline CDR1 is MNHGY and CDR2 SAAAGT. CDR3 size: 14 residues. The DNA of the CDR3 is TGTGCTTCCCGCGTTGGACTAGCAATCAATGAGCAGTTCTTC. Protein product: CASRVGLAINEQFF.

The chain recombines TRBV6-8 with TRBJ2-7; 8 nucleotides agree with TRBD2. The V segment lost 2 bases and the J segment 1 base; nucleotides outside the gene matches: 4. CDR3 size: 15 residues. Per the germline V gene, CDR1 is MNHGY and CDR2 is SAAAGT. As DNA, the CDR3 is TGTGCCAGCAGTTACAGGTTAGCGGGGTCCTACGAGCAGTACTTC. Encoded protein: CASSYRLAGSYEQYF.

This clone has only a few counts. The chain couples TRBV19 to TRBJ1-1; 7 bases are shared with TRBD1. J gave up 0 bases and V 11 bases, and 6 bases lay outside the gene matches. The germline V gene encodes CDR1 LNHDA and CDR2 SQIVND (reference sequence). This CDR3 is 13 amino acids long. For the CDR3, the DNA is TGTGCCGTTCGACAGGGAATGAACACTGAAGCTTTCTTT. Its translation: CAVRQGMNTEAFF.

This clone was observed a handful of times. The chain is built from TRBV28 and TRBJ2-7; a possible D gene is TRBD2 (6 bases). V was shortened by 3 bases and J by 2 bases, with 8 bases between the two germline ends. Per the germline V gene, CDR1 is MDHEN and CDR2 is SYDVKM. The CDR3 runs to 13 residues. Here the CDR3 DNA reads TGTGCCAGCAGTTTGTCGGGGGCCTACGAGCAGTACTTC. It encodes CASSLSGAYEQYF.

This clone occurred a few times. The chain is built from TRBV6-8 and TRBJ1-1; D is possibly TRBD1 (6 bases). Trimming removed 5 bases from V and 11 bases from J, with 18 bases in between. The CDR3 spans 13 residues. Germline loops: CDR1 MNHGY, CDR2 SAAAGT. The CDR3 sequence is CASSVTVQGTAFF. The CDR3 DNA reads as TGTGCCAGCAGTGTTACGGTACAGGGTACCGCTTTCTTT.

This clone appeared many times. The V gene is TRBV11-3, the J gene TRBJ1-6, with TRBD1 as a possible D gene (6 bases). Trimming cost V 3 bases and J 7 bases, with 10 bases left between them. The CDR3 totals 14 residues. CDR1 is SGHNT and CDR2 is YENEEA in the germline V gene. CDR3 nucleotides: TGTGCCAGCAGCTTGCAGGGGAGGAATTCACCCCTCCACTTT. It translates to CASSLQGRNSPLHF.

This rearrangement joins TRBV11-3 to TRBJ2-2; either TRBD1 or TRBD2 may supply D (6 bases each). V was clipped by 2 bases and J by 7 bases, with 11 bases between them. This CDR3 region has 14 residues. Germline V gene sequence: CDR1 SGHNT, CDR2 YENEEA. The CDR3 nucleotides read TGTGCCAGCAGCTTACCGGGGGCGTTCGGGGAGCTGTTTTTT. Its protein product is CASSLPGAFGELFF.

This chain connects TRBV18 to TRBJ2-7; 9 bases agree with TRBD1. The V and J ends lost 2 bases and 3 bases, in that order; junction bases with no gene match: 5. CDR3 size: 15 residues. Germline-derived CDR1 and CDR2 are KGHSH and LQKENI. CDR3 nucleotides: TGTGCCAGCTCACCAACCGGGACAGGGAACTACGAGCAGTACTTC. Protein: CASSPTGTGNYEQYF.